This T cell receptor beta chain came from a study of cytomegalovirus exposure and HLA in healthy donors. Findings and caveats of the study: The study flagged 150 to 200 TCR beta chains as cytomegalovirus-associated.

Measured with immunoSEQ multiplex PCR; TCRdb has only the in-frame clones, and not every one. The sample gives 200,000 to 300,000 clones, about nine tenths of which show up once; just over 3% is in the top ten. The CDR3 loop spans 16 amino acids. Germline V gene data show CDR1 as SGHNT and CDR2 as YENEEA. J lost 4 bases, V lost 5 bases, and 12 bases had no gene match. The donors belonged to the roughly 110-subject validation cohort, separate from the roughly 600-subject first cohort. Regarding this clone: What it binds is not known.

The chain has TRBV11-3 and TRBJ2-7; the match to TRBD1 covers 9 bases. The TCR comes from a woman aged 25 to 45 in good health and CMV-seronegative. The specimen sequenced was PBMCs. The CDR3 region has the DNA TGTGCCAGCAGCCCCCACTCGGACAGGGGAAGGTACGAGCAGTACTTC. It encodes CASSPHSDRGRYEQYF.